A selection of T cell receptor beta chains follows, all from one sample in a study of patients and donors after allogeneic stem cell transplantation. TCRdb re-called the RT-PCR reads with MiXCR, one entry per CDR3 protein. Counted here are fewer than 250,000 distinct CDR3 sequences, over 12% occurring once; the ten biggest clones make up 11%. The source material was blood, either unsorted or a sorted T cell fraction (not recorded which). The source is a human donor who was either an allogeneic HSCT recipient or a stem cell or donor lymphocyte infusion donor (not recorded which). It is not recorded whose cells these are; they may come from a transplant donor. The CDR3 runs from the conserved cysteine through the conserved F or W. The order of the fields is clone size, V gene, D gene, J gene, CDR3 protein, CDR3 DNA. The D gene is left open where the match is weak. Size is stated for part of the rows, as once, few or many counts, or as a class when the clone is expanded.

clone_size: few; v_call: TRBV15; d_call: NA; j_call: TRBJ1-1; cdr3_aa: CATSRGRQNTEAFF; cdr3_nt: TGTGCCACCAGCAGGGGACGGCAGAACACTGAAGCTTTCTTT
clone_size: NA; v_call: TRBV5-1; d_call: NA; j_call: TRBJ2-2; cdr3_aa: CASSLGGQNTGELFF; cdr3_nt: TGCGCCAGCAGCTTGGGGGGACAGAACACCGGGGAGCTGTTTTTT
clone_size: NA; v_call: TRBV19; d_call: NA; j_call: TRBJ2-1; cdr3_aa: CASSAPSGRKQFF; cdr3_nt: TGTGCCAGTAGTGCCCCTAGTGGACGTAAGCAGTTCTTC
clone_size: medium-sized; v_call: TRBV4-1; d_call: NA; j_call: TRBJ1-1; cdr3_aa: CASQFRDRYTEAFF; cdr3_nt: TGCGCCAGCCAATTCCGGGACCGCTACACTGAAGCTTTCTTT
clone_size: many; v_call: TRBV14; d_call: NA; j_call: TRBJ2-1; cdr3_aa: CASSQDYPYNEQFF; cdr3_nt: TGTGCCAGCAGCCAAGATTACCCCTACAATGAGCAGTTCTTC
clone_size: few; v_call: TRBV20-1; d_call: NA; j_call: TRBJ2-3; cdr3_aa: CSASYDPDTQYF; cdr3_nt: TGCAGTGCCAGTTACGATCCAGATACGCAGTATTTT
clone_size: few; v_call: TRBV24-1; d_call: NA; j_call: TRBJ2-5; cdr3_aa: CATSDDHGPETQYF; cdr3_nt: TGTGCCACCAGTGACGATCATGGACCAGAGACCCAGTACTTC
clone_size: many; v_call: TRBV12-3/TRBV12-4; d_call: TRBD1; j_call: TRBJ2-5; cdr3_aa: CASSSNRGLGETQYF; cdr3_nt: TGTGCCAGCAGCAGTAACAGGGGGCTAGGAGAGACCCAGTACTTC
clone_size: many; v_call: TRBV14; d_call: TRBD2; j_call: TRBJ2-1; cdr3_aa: CASSQERGLAVEEQFF; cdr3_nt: TGTGCCAGCAGCCAAGAAAGAGGGCTAGCGGTCGAGGAGCAGTTCTTC
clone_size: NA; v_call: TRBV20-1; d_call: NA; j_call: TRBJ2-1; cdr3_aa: CSARTSLYEQFF; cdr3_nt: TGCAGTGCTAGGACGAGTCTCTATGAGCAGTTCTTC
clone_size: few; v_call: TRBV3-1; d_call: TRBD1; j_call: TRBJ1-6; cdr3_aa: CASSRGGQGAYSPLHF; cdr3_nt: TGTGCCAGCAGCAGAGGGGGACAGGGGGCCTATTCACCCCTCCACTTT
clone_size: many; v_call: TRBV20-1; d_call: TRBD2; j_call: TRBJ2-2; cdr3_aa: CSAQGGGPNTGELFF; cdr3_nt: TGCAGTGCCCAGGGCGGGGGTCCGAACACCGGGGAGCTGTTTTTT
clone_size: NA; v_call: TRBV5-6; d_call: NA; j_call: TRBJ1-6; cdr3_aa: CASSLERNNSPLHF; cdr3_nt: TGTGCCAGCAGCTTGGAACGGAACAATTCACCCCTCCACTTT
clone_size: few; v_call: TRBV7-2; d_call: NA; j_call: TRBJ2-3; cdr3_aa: CASSLSPAFSTDTQYF; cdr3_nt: TGTGCCAGCAGCTTATCGCCCGCGTTTAGCACAGATACGCAGTATTTT
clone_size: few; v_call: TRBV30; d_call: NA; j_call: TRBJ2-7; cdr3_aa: CAWGPATYEQYF; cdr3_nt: TGTGCCTGGGGACCTGCGACCTACGAGCAGTACTTC
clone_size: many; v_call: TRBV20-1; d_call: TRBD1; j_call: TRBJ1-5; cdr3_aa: CSARSGTAGNQPQHF; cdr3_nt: TGCAGTGCTAGGTCTGGGACAGCGGGCAATCAGCCCCAGCATTTT
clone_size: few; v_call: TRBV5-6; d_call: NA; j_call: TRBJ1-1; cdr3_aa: CASSPGAGGIAEAFF; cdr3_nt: TGTGCCAGCAGCCCCGGGGCTGGGGGCATCGCTGAAGCTTTCTTT
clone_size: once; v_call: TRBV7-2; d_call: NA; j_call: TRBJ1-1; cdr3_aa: CASSWRTDLNTEAFF; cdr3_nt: TGTGCCAGCAGCTGGCGGACAGATTTGAACACTGAAGCTTTCTTT
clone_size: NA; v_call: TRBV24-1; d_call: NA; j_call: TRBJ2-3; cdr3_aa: CATSDRQGGGLGAPDTQYF; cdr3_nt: TGTGCCACCAGTGATCGGCAGGGCGGCGGGCTTGGGGCCCCAGATACGCAGTATTTT
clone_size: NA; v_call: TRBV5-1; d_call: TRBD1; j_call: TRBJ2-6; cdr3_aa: CASSLEWHRDRAPSGANVLTF; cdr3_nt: TGCGCCAGCAGCTTGGAATGGCACCGGGACAGGGCGCCATCTGGGGCCAACGTCCTGACTTTC
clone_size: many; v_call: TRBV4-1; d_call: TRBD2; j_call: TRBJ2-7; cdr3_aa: CASSQVGGRNYEQYF; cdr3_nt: TGCGCCAGCAGCCAAGTCGGCGGGAGAAACTACGAGCAGTACTTC
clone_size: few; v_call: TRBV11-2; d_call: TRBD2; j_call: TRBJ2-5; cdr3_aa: CASSLGGGGGETQYF; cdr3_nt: TGTGCCAGCAGCTTAGGCGGCGGCGGGGGGGAGACCCAGTACTTC
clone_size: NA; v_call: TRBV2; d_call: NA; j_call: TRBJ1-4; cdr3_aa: CASSDIRTNEKLFF; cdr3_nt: TGTGCCAGCAGTGATATCAGAACTAATGAAAAACTGTTTTTT
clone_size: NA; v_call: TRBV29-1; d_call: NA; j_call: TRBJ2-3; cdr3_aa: CSVHVSGDTQYF; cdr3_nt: TGCAGCGTTCATGTTTCAGGAGATACGCAGTATTTT
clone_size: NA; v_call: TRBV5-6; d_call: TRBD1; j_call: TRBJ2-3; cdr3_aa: CASSRDRSPDTQYF; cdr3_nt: TGTGCCAGCAGCCGGGACAGGTCCCCGGATACGCAGTATTTT
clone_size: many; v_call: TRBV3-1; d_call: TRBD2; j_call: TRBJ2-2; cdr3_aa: CASSQVLPGLANTGELFF; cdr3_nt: TGTGCCAGCAGCCAAGTCCTGCCAGGACTAGCGAACACCGGGGAGCTGTTTTTT
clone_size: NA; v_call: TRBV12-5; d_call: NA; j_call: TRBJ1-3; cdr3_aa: CASGLVDPGVGNTIYF; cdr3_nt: TGTGCTAGTGGTTTGGTAGACCCAGGGGTGGGAAACACCATATATTTT
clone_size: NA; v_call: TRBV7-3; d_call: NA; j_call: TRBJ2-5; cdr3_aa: CASSFGARETQYF; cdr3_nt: TGTGCCAGCAGCTTCGGAGCGCGAGAGACCCAGTACTTC
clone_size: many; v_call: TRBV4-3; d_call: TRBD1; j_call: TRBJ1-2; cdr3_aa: CASSQDWGTGGGNYGYTF; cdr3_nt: TGCGCCAGCAGCCAAGATTGGGGGACAGGGGGCGGTAACTATGGCTACACCTTC
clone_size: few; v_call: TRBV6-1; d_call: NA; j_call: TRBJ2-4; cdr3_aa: CASSHQGANKNIQYF; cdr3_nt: TGTGCCAGCAGTCACCAAGGAGCAAACAAAAACATTCAGTACTTC
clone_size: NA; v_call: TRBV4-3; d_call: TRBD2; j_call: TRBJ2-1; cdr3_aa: CASSQAWGGNEQFF; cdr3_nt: TGCGCCAGCAGCCAGGCTTGGGGGGGGAATGAGCAGTTCTTC
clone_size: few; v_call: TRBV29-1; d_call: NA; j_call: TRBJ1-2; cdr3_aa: CSVTNRGTGYTF; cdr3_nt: TGCAGCGTCACTAATCGGGGAACTGGCTACACCTTC
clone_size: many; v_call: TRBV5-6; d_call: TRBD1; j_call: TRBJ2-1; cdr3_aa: CASSWGTVNEQFF; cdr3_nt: TGTGCCAGCAGCTGGGGGACAGTCAATGAGCAGTTCTTC
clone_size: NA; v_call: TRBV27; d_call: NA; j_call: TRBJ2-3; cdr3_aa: CASSPPSGYTDTQYF; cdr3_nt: TGTGCCAGCAGCCCGCCTTCCGGGTACACAGATACGCAGTATTTT
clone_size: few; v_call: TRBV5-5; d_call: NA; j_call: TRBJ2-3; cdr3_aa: CASSRGATDTQYF; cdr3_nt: TGTGCCAGCAGCCGTGGCGCTACAGATACGCAGTATTTT
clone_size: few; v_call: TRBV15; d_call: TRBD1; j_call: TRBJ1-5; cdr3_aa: CATSRDRRDSGTKGFNQPQHF; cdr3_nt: TGTGCCACCAGCAGAGATCGTAGGGACAGCGGAACTAAGGGGTTCAATCAGCCCCAGCATTTT
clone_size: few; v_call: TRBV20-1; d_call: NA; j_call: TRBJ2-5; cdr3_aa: CSARMWVTVETQYF; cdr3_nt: TGCAGTGCTAGAATGTGGGTGACAGTCGAGACCCAGTACTTC
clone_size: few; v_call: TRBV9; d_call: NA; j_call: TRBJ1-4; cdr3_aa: CASSSKGTTNEKLFF; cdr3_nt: TGTGCCAGCAGCTCCAAGGGGACAACAAATGAAAAACTGTTTTTT
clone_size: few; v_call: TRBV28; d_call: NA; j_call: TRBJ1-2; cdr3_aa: CASSRVGVLNYGYTF; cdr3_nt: TGTGCCAGCAGTCGGGTCGGGGTCTTGAACTATGGCTACACCTTC
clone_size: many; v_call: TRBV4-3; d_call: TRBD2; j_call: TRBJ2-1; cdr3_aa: CASSQDAGGNNEQFF; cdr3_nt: TGCGCCAGCAGCCAAGACGCGGGGGGAAACAATGAGCAGTTCTTC
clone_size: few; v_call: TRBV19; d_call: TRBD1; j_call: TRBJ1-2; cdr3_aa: CATGFGQGANGYTF; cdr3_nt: TGTGCCACCGGCTTCGGACAGGGGGCGAATGGCTACACCTTC
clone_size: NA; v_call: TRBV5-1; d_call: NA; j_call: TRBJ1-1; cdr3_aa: CASSLELQFPEAFF; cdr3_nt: TGCGCCAGCAGCTTGGAATTACAGTTCCCTGAAGCTTTCTTT
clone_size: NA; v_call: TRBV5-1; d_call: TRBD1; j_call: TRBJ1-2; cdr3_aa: CASSPTTGGSSGYTF; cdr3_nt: TGCGCCAGCAGCCCGACGACAGGGGGGTCTTCCGGCTACACCTTC
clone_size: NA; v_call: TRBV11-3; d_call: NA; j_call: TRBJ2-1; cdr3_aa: CASSPVRNSYNEQFF; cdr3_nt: TGTGCCAGCAGCCCCGTTCGGAACTCCTACAATGAGCAGTTCTTC
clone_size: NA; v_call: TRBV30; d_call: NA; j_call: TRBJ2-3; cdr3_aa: CAWTDRTVGDTQYF; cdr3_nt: TGTGCCTGGACAGACAGGACGGTGGGGGATACGCAGTATTTT
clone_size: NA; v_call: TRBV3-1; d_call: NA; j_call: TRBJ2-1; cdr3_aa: CASSQPGAATSPRNEQFF; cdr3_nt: TGTGCCAGCAGCCAACCTGGGGCCGCGACCTCCCCGAGAAATGAGCAGTTCTTC
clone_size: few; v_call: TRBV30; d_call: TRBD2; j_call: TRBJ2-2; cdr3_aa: CAWKRASGNTGELFF; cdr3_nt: TGTGCCTGGAAGAGGGCTAGCGGGAACACCGGGGAGCTGTTTTTT
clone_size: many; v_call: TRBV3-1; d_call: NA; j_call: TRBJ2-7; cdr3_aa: CASSQLQTYEQYF; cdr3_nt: TGTGCCAGCAGCCAATTACAGACCTACGAGCAGTACTTC
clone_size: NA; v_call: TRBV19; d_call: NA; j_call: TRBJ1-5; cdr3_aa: CASSIERGGAQHF; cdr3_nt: TGTGCCAGTAGTATAGAACGCGGGGGAGCCCAGCATTTT
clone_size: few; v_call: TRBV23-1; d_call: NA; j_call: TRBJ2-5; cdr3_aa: CASSRPFRDSPEETQYF; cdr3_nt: TGCGCCAGCAGTCGCCCATTCCGGGACTCGCCAGAAGAGACCCAGTACTTC
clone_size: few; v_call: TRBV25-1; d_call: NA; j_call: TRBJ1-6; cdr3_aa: CASSVGAVNSPLHF; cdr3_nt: TGTGCCAGCAGTGTAGGAGCGGTTAATTCACCCCTCCACTTT
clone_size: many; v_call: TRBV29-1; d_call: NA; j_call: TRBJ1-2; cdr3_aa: CSVGQGLNYGYTF; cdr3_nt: TGCAGCGTTGGGCAGGGGCTGAACTATGGCTACACCTTC
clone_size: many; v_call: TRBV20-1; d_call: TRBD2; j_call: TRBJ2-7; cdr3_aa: CSAWTSGGRSSYEQYF; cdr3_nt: TGCAGTGCGTGGACTAGCGGGGGCCGAAGCTCCTACGAGCAGTACTTC
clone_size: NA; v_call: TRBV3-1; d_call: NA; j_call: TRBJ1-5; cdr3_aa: CASSQDASSGQPQHF; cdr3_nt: TGTGCCAGCAGCCAAGATGCGTCTTCAGGCCAGCCCCAGCATTTT
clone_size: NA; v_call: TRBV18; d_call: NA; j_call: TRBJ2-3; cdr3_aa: CASSSAPDTQYF; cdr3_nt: TGTGCCAGCTCGAGCGCTCCTGATACGCAGTATTTT
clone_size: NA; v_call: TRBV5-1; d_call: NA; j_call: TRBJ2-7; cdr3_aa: CASSRDTTYEQYF; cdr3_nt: TGCGCCAGCAGCCGGGACACAACCTACGAGCAGTACTTC